This T cell receptor (beta chain) was captured by sequencing in a study of glioma-infiltrating T cells after dendritic cell vaccination. CDR1 is SNHLY, CDR2 FYNNEI, per germline. The CDR3 spans 15 residues. V dropped 2 bases and J dropped 0 bases, with 10 bases sitting between them. Time point specified: after dendritic cell vaccination, including at tumor progression/relapse. Generated by immunoSEQ multiplex PCR, the TCRdb table keeps only in-frame clones and is missing some. The table includes about 65,000 clones, approximately 89% detected once. This TCR derives from a human donor with glioblastoma. This sample comprised blood, obtained after dendritic cell vaccination. V usage is TRBV2 and J usage is TRBJ1-1, with D hard to call. CDR3 bases: TGTGCCAGCAGTGAAATAGTCACCTTGAACACTGAAGCTTTCTTT. Amino acids: CASSEIVTLNTEAFF.